The clone carrying this TCR beta chain was found a few times. Germline loops: CDR1 WSHSY, CDR2 SAAADI. V was clipped by 3 bases and J by 7 bases; unmatched bases: 14. The CDR3 covers 16 residues. The sample originates from a study of blood T cell repertoires in COVID-19. As for the study in general: PBMCs, B-cell-depleted T cells, or T cells provided the cDNA or gDNA that made up the material.

Per the original data handling: Counts of nucleated cells, estimated from reference gene primer amplification, were obtained. The data were produced by immunoSEQ multiplex PCR, yet TCRdb's version contains in-frame clones alone and is incomplete. That table supplies the V and J calls and clone size; D and trimming were determined from the DNA. The sample includes about 85,000 clones, around 90% of them seen just once. Sequenced material: peripheral blood. The receptor comes from a man aged 60-69 years with acute or convalescent COVID-19. This sequence joins TRBV10-2 and TRBJ1-1; 7 bases align to TRBD1. The CDR3 region is CASSEKGGARNGEAFF. The CDR3 nucleotides read TGCGCCAGCAGTGAAAAAGGGGGCGCAAGAAATGGTGAAGCTTTCTTT.